This TCR beta chain stems from a study of T cell clonality in common variable immunodeficiency. Study-wide points: Compared with healthy controls, CVID subjects showed increased TCRbeta clonality, mostly in about a third. Reportedly, TCR beta sequences from common variable immunodeficiency showed fewer deletions and N-nucleotide insertions.

Assay used: immunoSEQ multiplex PCR; TCRdb lists only in-frame clones, some missing. This sample carries around 17,000 clones, none of them present only once. Reduced serum IgG, IgA and/or IgM plus specific antibody deficiency defined CVID. CVID subjects were about 14 female and approximately 30 male, aged roughly 9 to 70. On this clone: What it recognizes is unknown. The read stops 3 residues short of the end of the CDR3; the missing end is completed from the germline J gene.

Germline V lookup: CDR1 SGHAT, CDR2 FQNNGV. The CDR3 totals 15 residues. The J segment lost 4 bases and the V segment lost 4 bases, leaving 8 bases of the junction unmatched. This clonotype was sampled from a human donor with common variable immunodeficiency. Material: peripheral blood mononuclear cells. The gene calls are TRBV11-2 and TRBJ2-7; TRBD2 agrees at 9 bases. Partial CDR3 DNA: TGTGCCAGCAGCTCCGGGACTAGCCGAGGTTACGAG. It encodes CASSSGTSRGYE. The CDR3 in full is CASSSGTSRGYEQYF.